This T cell receptor beta chain is from a study of identical twins. Study-wide findings and caveats: Analyses of zero insertions could, in part, be confounded by invariant MAIT and iNKT cells.

This clonotype was recorded at least ten times. As yet, its antigen is unknown. From the 5' RACE reads, TCRdb called clonotypes with MiXCR, one entry per CDR3 protein. The data show under 1 million distinct CDR3 sequences, approximately 13% seen once. Losses at the gene ends were 3 bases for V and 1 base for J; bases not matched to a gene: 0. Per germline, CDR1 MDHEN and CDR2 SYDVKM. This CDR3 spans 16 amino acids. Separately, the same data were catalogued under a study of yellow fever vaccine responses in identical twins.

This receptor was taken from a woman in her late teens or twenties in good health. The chain carries TRBV28 and TRBJ2-1; 13 bases agree with TRBD2. The material sequenced was PBMCs. The CDR3 sequence is CASSLGLAGSYNEQFF. The CDR3 bases are TGTGCCAGCAGTTTGGGACTAGCGGGATCCTACAATGAGCAGTTCTTC.